This T cell receptor (beta chain) was observed in a study of T cell clonality in common variable immunodeficiency. The CDR3 sequence is 15 residues long. Germline V gene lookup returns CDR1 SEHNR and CDR2 FQNEAQ (reference sequence). This clone was recorded a few times. Its antigen is currently unknown. Mismatch with germline at one junction end may stem from a read error. The read gets to within 3 residues of the CDR3 end, and the germline J gene fills in the rest. Other DNA sequences within the sample encode an identical CDR3. Each donor provided roughly 4.5 to 9 ml of heparinized whole blood. Findings and limits, study-wide: Compared with healthy controls, CVID subjects showed increased TCRbeta clonality, mostly in about a third.

Control and CVID samples contributed equal amounts of genomic DNA. Profiling relied on immunoSEQ multiplex PCR, and the TCRdb table lists in-frame clones only, not all of them. The sample holds roughly 42,000 clones, and no clone turns up only once. Specimen: peripheral blood mononuclear cells. The TCR sequence derives from a person aged 18 to 70 in good health. The V gene is TRBV7-9, the J gene TRBJ1-3; maybe TRBD1 (5 bases). The sequenced part of the CDR3 DNA is TGTGCCAGCAGCTTCGAGGGGTCCTCTGGAAACACA. This codes for CASSFEGSSGNT. The entire CDR3 sequence reads CASSFEGSSGNTIYF.